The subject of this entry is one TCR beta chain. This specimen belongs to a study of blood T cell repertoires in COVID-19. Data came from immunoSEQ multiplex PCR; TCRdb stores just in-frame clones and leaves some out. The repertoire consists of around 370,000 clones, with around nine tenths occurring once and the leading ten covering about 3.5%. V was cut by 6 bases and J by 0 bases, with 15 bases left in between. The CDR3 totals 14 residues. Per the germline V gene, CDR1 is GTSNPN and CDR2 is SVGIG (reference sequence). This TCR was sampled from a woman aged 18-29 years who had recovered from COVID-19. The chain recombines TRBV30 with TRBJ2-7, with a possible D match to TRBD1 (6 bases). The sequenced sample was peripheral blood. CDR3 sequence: CACQGPPSSYEQYV. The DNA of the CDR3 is TGTGCCTGTCAGGGGCCCCCGAGCTCCTACGAGCAGTACGTC.